These T cell receptor beta chains were read from a single sample in a study of blood T cell repertoires in COVID-19. Here immunoSEQ multiplex PCR was the method, and the copy in TCRdb shows in-frame clones only, minus some. Of around 100,000 clones listed, 75% to 95% were seen once; the top ten hold about 5.2%. The sample consisted of peripheral blood. The source of these receptors is a man in his forties or fifties with acute or convalescent COVID-19. The CDR3 runs from the conserved cysteine through the conserved F or W. The D gene is left open where the match is weak. Rows give clone size only sometimes, using once, few, many, or a class for an expanded clone.

- | TRBJ2-5 | TRBV5-4 | TRBD1 | TGTGCCAGCAGCTTAACAGGGGGCAGGGGAGAGACCCAGTACTTC | CASSLTGGRGETQYF
- | TRBJ1-2 | TRBV5-1 | TRBD1 | TGCGCCAGCAGCTCGTCATCAGGGGGCGATGGCTACACCTTC | CASSSSSGGDGYTF
- | TRBJ2-7 | TRBV5-4 | TRBD1 | TGTGCCAGCAGCCTAAAGTCCGGGACAGGGGCCGACGAGCAGTACTTC | CASSLKSGTGADEQYF
- | TRBJ2-3 | TRBV30 | - | TGTACCTGGAGTCTGGGGGCCCCCACAGATACGCAGTATTTT | CTWSLGAPTDTQYF
- | TRBJ2-5 | TRBV30 | TRBD2 | TGTGCCTGGAGTGTGCCTAGCGGGAGTCAGGAGACCCAGTACTTC | CAWSVPSGSQETQYF
- | TRBJ2-1 | TRBV11-2 | TRBD2 | TGTGCCAGCAGCTTATGGGGCGGGGGAAGCTCCTACAATGAGCAGTTCTTC | CASSLWGGGSSYNEQFF
- | TRBJ1-2 | TRBV27 | - | TGTGCCAGCAGTTTAAGTTCGGCGGTCGGCTACACCTTC | CASSLSSAVGYTF
- | TRBJ2-1 | TRBV5-1 | - | TGCGCCAGCAGCTTAAATCAGGGAGGCGAGCAGTTCTTC | CASSLNQGGEQFF
- | TRBJ1-5 | TRBV18 | TRBD1 | TGTGCCAGCTCACCCATGGGACAGGGCTTGCATCAGCCCCAGCATTTT | CASSPMGQGLHQPQHF
- | TRBJ1-2 | TRBV6-4 | - | TGTGCCAGCAGTGACTCGTTTTTCGGGAACTATGGCTACACCTTC | CASSDSFFGNYGYTF
- | TRBJ2-7 | TRBV5-4 | - | TGTGCCAGCAGCTTGGAGCCAGATCCTAGCTCCTACGAGCAGTACTTC | CASSLEPDPSSYEQYF
- | TRBJ2-2 | TRBV6-5 | - | TGTGCCAGCAAGGAGAGCGGGAACACCGGGGAGCTGTTTTTT | CASKESGNTGELFF
- | TRBJ2-2 | TRBV6-5 | TRBD2 | TGTGCCAGCAGTTACGCCTCTAGCGGTGGGGGCGGGGAGCTGTTTTTT | CASSYASSGGGGELFF
once | TRBJ1-1 | TRBV7-9 | TRBD1 | TGTGCCAGCAGCTTAGGTCGGACAGGGTCAACTGAAGCTTTCTTT | CASSLGRTGSTEAFF
- | TRBJ2-7 | TRBV14 | TRBD1 | TGTGCCAGCAGCCAATGGACAGGGAATGGCGAGCAGTACTTC | CASSQWTGNGEQYF
- | TRBJ2-7 | TRBV3-1/TRBV3-2 | TRBD1 | TGTGCCAGCAGCCCCGACAGGGACCCCTACGAGCAGTACTTC | CASSPDRDPYEQYF
- | TRBJ2-5 | TRBV7-2 | - | TGTGCCAGCAGCTTACGGGGGACAGAGACCCAGTACTTC | CASSLRGTETQYF
- | TRBJ2-1 | TRBV3-1/TRBV3-2 | - | TGTGCCAGCAGCCAAGAGGGACTGGCACGGAGGGAGCAGTTCTTC | CASSQEGLARREQFF
- | TRBJ1-2 | TRBV6-5 | - | TGTGCCAGCAGCCCCGGGGGGGTGGGCGGCTACACCTTC | CASSPGGVGGYTF
- | TRBJ2-7 | TRBV12-5 | - | TGTGCTAGTGGTTTGCCCAGGGGCAGGTCCTACGAGCAGTACTTC | CASGLPRGRSYEQYF
- | TRBJ2-7 | TRBV19 | TRBD2 | TGTGCCAGGGGACTAGCGGGACCTCCTTCGGCCCACGAGCAGTACTTC | CARGLAGPPSAHEQYF
- | TRBJ2-3 | TRBV11-3 | TRBD2 | TGTGCCAGCGGCTTCATAAGCGGGGGAGGTCCAGATACGCAGTATTTT | CASGFISGGGPDTQYF
- | TRBJ2-1 | TRBV7-6 | TRBD2 | TGTGCCAGCAGCAAGACTAGCGGGAGGGGGAACTACAATGAGCAGTTCTTC | CASSKTSGRGNYNEQFF
- | TRBJ2-5 | TRBV4-3 | TRBD2 | TGCGCCAGCTCTCCAGCGGGGCAAGAGACCCAGTACTTC | CASSPAGQETQYF
- | TRBJ1-6 | TRBV27 | - | TGTGCCAGCAGTTTGGGGGGGTACTCACCCCTCCACTTT | CASSLGGYSPLHF
- | TRBJ1-2 | TRBV6-5 | TRBD1 | TGTGCCAGCAGTATAACAGGGGGCGATGGCTACACCTTC | CASSITGGDGYTF
- | TRBJ1-2 | TRBV18 | TRBD1 | TGTGCCAGCTCACCAGGGACAGGGTCGAACTATGGCTACACCTTC | CASSPGTGSNYGYTF
- | TRBJ2-4 | TRBV5-1 | TRBD2 | TGCGCCAGCAGCTTGACTAGCGGGAGTAAGGCGTTGTTTGGCATTCAGTACTTC | CASSLTSGSKALFGIQYF
- | TRBJ2-1 | TRBV18 | - | TGTGCCAGCTCACCGATACGAACAGGGAACAATGAGCAGTTCTTC | CASSPIRTGNNEQFF
- | TRBJ2-1 | TRBV7-9 | - | TGTGCCAGCACCCACCGACAGCAATACGGTGGCAATGAGCAGTTCTTC | CASTHRQQYGGNEQFF
- | TRBJ2-3 | TRBV24-1 | TRBD2 | TGTGCCACCAGTGCTACTAGCGGGAGGGGAGATACGCAGTATTTT | CATSATSGRGDTQYF
few | TRBJ1-6 | TRBV19 | - | TGTGCCAGTAGTATGGAGAGGCCGTCGAGCTCCTATAATTCACCCCTCCACTTT | CASSMERPSSSYNSPLHF
- | TRBJ1-4 | TRBV7-9 | - | TGTGCCAGCAGCTTGTACCGGGAAAAACTGTTTTTT | CASSLYREKLFF
few | TRBJ2-7 | TRBV27 | - | TGTGCCAGCAGCCAAAGAGGGACTCAGTACGAGCAGTACTTC | CASSQRGTQYEQYF
- | TRBJ2-1 | TRBV6-2/TRBV6-3 | TRBD2 | TGTGCCAGCAGTTACTCTCCCCTGACTAGCGGGAGCCTCAATGAGCAGTTCTTC | CASSYSPLTSGSLNEQFF
- | TRBJ2-3 | TRBV7-7 | TRBD1 | TGTGCCAGCAGCTCCGTTATAAGTGACAGGGGGGAATCCACAGATACGCAGTATTTT | CASSSVISDRGESTDTQYF
- | TRBJ2-7 | TRBV5-5 | TRBD1 | TGTGCCAGCAGCTTGACAGGGACAGGGTTTTACGAGCAGTACTTC | CASSLTGTGFYEQYF
- | TRBJ2-7 | TRBV5-6 | - | TGTGCCAGCAGCTTTATTAGCTCCTACGAGCAGTACTTC | CASSFISSYEQYF
- | TRBJ2-3 | TRBV5-1 | TRBD1 | TGCGCCAGCAGCTCGGCGACAGGGGACCCAAAGGGGCAGTATTTT | CASSSATGDPKGQYF
- | TRBJ2-7 | TRBV30 | TRBD1 | TGTGCCTGGACTAAAGACAGGGGGAACTACGAGCAGTACTTC | CAWTKDRGNYEQYF